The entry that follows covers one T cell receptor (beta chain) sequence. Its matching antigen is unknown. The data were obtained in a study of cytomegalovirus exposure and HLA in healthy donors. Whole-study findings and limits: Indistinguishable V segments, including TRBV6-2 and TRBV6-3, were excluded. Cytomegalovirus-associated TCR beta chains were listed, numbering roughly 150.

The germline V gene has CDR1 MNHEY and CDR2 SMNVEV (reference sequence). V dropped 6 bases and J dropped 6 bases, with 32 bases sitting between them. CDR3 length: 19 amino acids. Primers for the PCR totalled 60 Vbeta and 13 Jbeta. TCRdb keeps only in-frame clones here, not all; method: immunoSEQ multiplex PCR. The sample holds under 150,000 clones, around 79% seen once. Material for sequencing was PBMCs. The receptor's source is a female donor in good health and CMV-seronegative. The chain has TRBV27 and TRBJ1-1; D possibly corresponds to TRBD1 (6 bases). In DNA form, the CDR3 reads TGTGCCAGCAGCATGGGCCCTCTTCCGGGGACATTTTATGATTCTGAAGCTTTCTTT. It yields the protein CASSMGPLPGTFYDSEAFF.